This TCR beta chain was identified during a study of OX40 agonist ivuxolimab in advanced cancers. Whole-study context: An anti-OX40 (CD134) antibody with agonistic activity, ivuxolimab, was administered to patients. Partial responses were achieved by three patients, of whom one had hepatocellular carcinoma and two had cutaneous melanoma.

Sequencing was performed with immunoSEQ multiplex PCR; in TCRdb, only in-frame clones are kept and a portion is missing. The profile covers roughly 34,000 clones, with less than 85% appearing a single time and over 9.5% taken by the ten largest. The CDR3 covers 13 residues. The V end was cut by 4 bases, the J end by 7 bases, with 11 bases between. The germline V gene encodes CDR1 SNHLY and CDR2 FYNNEI. This sequence joins TRBV2 and TRBJ2-1; D gene ambiguous. This specimen was CD4+ or CD8+ T cells sorted from blood, taken in a trial of the OX40 agonist ivuxolimab. The TCR comes from an adult with an advanced solid tumor such as melanoma, head and neck, liver or kidney cancer. CDR3 residues: CASSVHDRNEQFF. DNA for the CDR3: TGTGCCAGCAGTGTGCACGACCGTAATGAGCAGTTCTTC.